This T cell receptor beta chain was observed in a study of blood T cell repertoires in COVID-19. The data were produced by immunoSEQ multiplex PCR, yet TCRdb's version contains in-frame clones alone and is incomplete. Of over 90,000 clones in the sample, more than 90% were seen once. CDR3 length: 13 residues. V lost 5 bases and J 1 base, leaving 7 bases between the germline ends. Germline V gene lookup returns CDR1 SNHLY and CDR2 FYNNEI. The TCR sequence derives from a man between 18 and 29 years old with acute or convalescent COVID-19. The chain recombines TRBV2 with TRBJ2-3, with unresolved D. Sequenced material: peripheral blood. CDR3 coding DNA: TGTGCCAGCAGTCCCTTCGGCACAGATACGCAGTATTTT. Its translation: CASSPFGTDTQYF.